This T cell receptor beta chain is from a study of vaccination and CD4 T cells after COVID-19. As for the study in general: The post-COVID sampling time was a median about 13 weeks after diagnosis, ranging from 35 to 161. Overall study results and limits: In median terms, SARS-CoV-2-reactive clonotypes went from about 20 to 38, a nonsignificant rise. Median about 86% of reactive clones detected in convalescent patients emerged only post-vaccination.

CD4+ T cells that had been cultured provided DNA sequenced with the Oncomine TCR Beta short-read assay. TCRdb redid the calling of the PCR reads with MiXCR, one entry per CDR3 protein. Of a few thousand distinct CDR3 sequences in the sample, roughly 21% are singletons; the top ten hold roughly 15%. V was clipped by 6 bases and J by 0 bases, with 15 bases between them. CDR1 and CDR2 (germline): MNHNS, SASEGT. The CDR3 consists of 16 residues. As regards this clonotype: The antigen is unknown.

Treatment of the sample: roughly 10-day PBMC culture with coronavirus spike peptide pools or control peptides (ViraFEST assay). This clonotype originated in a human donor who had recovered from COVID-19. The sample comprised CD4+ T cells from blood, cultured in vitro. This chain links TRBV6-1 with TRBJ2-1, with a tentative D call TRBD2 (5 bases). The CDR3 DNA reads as TGTGCCAGCAGCCCCTCTACGGGGAGCTCCTACAATGAGCAGTTCTTC. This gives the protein CASSPSTGSSYNEQFF.